Below are 4 T cell receptor beta chains sequenced from a single sample in a study of cytomegalovirus exposure and HLA in healthy donors. PCR primers comprised 60 Vbeta and 13 Jbeta primers. The data were produced by immunoSEQ multiplex PCR, yet TCRdb's version contains in-frame clones alone and is incomplete. The sample comprises around 100,000 clones, just under 80% of which are singletons, and about 7.9% rests with the top ten. The sample was PBMCs. All receptors derive from a man aged 25 to 40 in good health and CMV-seronegative.

This sequence joins TRBV19 and TRBJ2-1, with 8 bases aligning to TRBD2. J gave up 8 bases and V 8 bases, and 14 bases lay outside the gene matches. The germline CDR1 and CDR2 sequences are LNHDA and SQIVND (reference sequence). CDR3 length: 15 amino acids. CDR3 loop: CASLMSGSLSDEQFF. Here the CDR3 DNA reads TGTGCCAGTCTTATGAGCGGGAGCCTCTCCGATGAGCAGTTCTTC.

The chain carries TRBV21-1 and TRBJ2-1; the D call of TRBD2 is as the table states it, not checked on the DNA. TRBV21-1 is given as a pseudogene. The CDR3 loop spans 19 amino acids. The CDR3 bases are TGTGCCAGCAGCAAAGGCGCAGAGCGGGAGGGCCGTTGGGAAAATGAGCAGTTCTTC. This sequence encodes CASSKGAEREGRWENEQFF.

The J gene is TRBJ1-4, the V gene TRBV28; 8 nucleotides agree with TRBD1. This CDR3 is 17 amino acids long. V lost 3 bases to trimming and J lost 2 bases; unmatched junction nucleotides: 8. The germline gives CDR1 MDHEN, CDR2 SYDVKM. CDR3 region: CASSLSSRGRTNEKLFF. In DNA form, the CDR3 reads TGTGCCAGCAGTTTGTCAAGCAGGGGGCGCACTAATGAAAAACTGTTTTTT. Combining the CDR3 with reference TRBV28 and TRBJ1-4 gives the whole variable domain DVKVTQSSRYLVKRTGEKVFLECVQDMDHENMFWYRQDPGLGLRLIYFSYDVKMKEKGDIPEGYSVSREKKERFSLILESASTNQTSMYLCASSLSSRGRTNEKLFFGSGTQLSVL.

CDR3 amino acids: CAISEGSPSTDTQYF. As DNA, the CDR3 is TGTGCCATCAGTGAGGGTAGCCCCAGCACAGATACGCAGTATTTT. The rearrangement links TRBV10-3 to TRBJ2-3; no clear D gene. This CDR3 comprises 15 residues. Germline V gene sequence: CDR1 ENHRY, CDR2 SYGVKD. Trimming took 2 bases from V and 0 from J, leaving 9 bases between them.